This T cell receptor beta chain was sequenced during a study of CD8 T cells in ankylosing spondylitis. Germline-derived CDR1 and CDR2 are SQVTM and ANQGSEA. V trimming: 2 bases; J trimming: 0 bases; junction bases outside the gene matches: 3. There are 14 residues in the CDR3. Whole-study findings and limits: Some motif variants had been reported before (in reactive arthritis synovial fluid and blood). Disease-linked clones bore a CD8+ phenotype, appearing relatively rarely in peripheral blood. What appeared characteristic of ankylosing spondylitis blood was a TCR beta motif of under 10 highly homologous variants. From matched ankylosing spondylitis synovial fluid, disease-linked clones were reportedly recovered at significantly enriched levels.

The authors made TCR beta libraries by quantitative 5'-RACE with molecular barcodes. TCRdb independently ran MiXCR on the 5' RACE reads; one entry per CDR3 protein. The data contain fewer than 550,000 distinct CDR3 sequences, over 4% of them singletons. This clonotype came up many times. Its antigen is unidentified. The chain has TRBV29-1 and TRBJ1-2; 7 bases are a match to TRBD1. Sequencing was carried out using blood, either unsorted or a sorted T cell fraction (not recorded which). The TCR originated in a male donor with ankylosing spondylitis. CDR3 DNA: TGCAGCGTTGAACCCGGGACAGCTAACTATGGCTACACCTTC. Protein product: CSVEPGTANYGYTF.